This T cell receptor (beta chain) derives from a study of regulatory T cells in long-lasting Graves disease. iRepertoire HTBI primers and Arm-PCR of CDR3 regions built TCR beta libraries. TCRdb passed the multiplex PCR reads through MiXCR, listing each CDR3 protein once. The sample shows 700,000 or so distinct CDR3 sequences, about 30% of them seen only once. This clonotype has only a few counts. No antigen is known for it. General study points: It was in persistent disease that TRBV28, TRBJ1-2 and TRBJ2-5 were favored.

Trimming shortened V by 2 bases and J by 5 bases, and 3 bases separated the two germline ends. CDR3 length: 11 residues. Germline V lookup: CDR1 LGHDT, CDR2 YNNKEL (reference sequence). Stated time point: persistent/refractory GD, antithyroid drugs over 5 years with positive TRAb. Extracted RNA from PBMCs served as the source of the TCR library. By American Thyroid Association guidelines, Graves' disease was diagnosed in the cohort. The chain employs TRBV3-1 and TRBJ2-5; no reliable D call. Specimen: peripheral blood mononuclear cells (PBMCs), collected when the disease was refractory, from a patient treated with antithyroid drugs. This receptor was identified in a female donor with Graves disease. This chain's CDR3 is CASSQPETQYF. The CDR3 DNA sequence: TGTGCCAGCAGCCAACCGGAGACCCAGTACTTC.